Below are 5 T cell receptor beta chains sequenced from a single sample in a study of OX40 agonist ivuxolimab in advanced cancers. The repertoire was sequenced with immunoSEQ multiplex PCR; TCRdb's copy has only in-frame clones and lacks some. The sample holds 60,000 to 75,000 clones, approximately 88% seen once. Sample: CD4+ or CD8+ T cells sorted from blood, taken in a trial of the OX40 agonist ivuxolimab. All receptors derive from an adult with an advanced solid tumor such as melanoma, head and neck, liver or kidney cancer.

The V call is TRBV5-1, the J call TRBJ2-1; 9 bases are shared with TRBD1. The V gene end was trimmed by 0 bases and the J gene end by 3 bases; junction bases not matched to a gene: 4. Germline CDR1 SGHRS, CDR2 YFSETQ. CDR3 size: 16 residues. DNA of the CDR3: TGCGCCAGCAGCTTGGTCCCGGGACAGGGCTACAATGAGCAGTTCTTC. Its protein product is CASSLVPGQGYNEQFF. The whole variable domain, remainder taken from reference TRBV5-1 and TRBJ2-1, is KAGVTQTPRYLIKTRGQQVTLSCSPISGHRSVSWYQQTPGQGLQFLFEYFSETQRNKGNFPGRFSGRQFSNSRSEMNVSTLELGDSALYLCASSLVPGQGYNEQFFGPGTRLTVL.

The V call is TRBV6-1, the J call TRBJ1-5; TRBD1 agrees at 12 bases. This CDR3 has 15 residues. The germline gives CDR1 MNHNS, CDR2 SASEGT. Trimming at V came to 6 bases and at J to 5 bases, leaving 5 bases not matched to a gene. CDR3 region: CASSKGTGGDQPQHF. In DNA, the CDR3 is TGTGCCAGCAGCAAGGGGACAGGGGGCGATCAGCCCCAGCATTTT.

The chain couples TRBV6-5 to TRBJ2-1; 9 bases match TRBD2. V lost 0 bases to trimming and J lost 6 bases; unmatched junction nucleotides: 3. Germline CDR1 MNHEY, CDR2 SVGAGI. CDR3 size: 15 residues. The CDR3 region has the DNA TGTGCCAGCAGTTACTCGAGCGGGAGGCCCAATGAGCAGTTCTTC. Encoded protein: CASSYSSGRPNEQFF.

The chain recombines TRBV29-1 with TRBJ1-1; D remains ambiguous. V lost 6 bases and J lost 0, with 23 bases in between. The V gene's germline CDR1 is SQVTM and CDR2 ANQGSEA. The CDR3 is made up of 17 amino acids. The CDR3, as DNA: TGCAGCGTCCAAAGGGTCAGGAGTAGACCCATGAACACTGAAGCTTTCTTT. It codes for CSVQRVRSRPMNTEAFF.

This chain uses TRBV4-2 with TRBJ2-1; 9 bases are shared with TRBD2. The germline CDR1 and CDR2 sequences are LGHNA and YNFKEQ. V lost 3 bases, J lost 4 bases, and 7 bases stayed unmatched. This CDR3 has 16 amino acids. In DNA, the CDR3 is TGTGCCAGCAGCCAGCGCCAGGCGGGAGGGTACAATGAGCAGTTCTTC. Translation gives CASSQRQAGGYNEQFF.